The TCR beta chain described here comes from a study of control samples from healthy donors and cancer patients. Measured with immunoSEQ multiplex PCR; TCRdb has only the in-frame clones, and not every one. The data show approximately 88,000 clones, with approximately 91% seen just once and around 0.9% held by the top ten. CDR1 MDHEN and CDR2 SYDVKM come from the germline V gene. Trimming cost V 3 bases and J 13 bases; bases outside gene matches: 14. This CDR3 is built from 14 residues. This clonotype was sampled from a woman in her 30s in good health. The material sequenced was blood. This rearrangement joins TRBV28 to TRBJ1-2, with 7 nucleotides matching TRBD1. CDR3 in DNA: TGTGCCAGCAGTTTGGGACAGACGTCCGTTGGGGCCACCTTC. Protein: CASSLGQTSVGATF.